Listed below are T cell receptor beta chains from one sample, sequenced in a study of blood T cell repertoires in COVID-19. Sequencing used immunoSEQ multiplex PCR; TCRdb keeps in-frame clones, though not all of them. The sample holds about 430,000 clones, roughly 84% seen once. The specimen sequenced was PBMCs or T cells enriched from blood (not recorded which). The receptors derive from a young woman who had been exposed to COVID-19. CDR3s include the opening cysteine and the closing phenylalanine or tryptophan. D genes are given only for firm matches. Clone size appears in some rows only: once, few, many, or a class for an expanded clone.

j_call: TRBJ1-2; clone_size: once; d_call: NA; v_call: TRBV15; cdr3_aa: CATSNEGLYGYTF; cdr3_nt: TGTGCCACCAGCAACGAGGGTCTATACGGCTACACCTTC
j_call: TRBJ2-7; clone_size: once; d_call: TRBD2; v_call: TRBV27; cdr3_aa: CASSLRGGNYEQYF; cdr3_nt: TGTGCCAGCAGTTTACGGGGGGGGAACTACGAGCAGTACTTC
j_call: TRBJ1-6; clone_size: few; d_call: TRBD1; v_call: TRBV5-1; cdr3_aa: CASSPSRDSYNSPLHF; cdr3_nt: TGCGCCAGCAGCCCTTCCCGGGACAGTTATAATTCACCCCTCCACTTT
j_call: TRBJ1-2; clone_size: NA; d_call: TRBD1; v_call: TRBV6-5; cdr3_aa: CASSLWDRPEDGYTF; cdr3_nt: TGTGCCAGCAGTCTCTGGGACAGGCCAGAGGATGGCTACACCTTC
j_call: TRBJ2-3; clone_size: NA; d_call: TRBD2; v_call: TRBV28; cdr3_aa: CASSLIGRDTQYF; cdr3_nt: TGTGCCAGCAGTTTAATCGGGAGGGATACGCAGTATTTT
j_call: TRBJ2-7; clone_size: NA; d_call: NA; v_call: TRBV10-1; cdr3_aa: CASSAKAGEQYF; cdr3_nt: TGCGCCAGCAGCGCTAAGGCGGGGGAGCAGTACTTC
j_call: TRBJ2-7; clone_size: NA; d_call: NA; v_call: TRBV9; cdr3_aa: CASSVGGTPLIGQYF; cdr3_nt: TGTGCCAGCAGCGTAGGTGGGACACCCCTGATAGGGCAGTACTTC
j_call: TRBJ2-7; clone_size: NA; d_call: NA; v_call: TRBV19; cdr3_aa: CASSIGSAYEQYF; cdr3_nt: TGTGCCAGTAGTATCGGCAGCGCCTACGAGCAGTACTTC
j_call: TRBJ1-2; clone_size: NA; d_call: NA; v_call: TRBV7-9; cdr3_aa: CASSMTDYGYTF; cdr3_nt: TGTGCCAGCAGCATGACAGACTATGGCTACACCTTC
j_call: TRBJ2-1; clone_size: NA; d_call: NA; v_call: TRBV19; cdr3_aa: CAIKWGPSYNEQFF; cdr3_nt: TGTGCCATAAAGTGGGGGCCATCCTACAATGAGCAGTTCTTC
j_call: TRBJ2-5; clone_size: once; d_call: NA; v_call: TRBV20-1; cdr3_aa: CSATQGETQYF; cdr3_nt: TGCAGTGCTACCCAGGGGGAGACCCAGTACTTC
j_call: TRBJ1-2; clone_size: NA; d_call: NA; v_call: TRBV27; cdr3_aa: CATRGGGPNYGYTF; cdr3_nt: TGTGCCACCCGGGGTGGGGGCCCCAACTATGGCTACACCTTC
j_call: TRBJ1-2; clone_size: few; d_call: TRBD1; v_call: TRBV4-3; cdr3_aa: CASSQDRVGYGYTF; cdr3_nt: TGCGCCAGCAGTCAGGACAGGGTCGGATATGGCTACACCTTC
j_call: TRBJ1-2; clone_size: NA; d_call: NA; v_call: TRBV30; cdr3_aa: CAWSMTAGYGYTF; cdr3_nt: TGTGCCTGGAGTATGACAGCAGGGTATGGCTACACCTTC
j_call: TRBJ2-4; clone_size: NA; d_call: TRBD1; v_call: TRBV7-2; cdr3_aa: CASSPRSTGVFKNIQYF; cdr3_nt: TGTGCCAGCAGCCCCAGGTCGACAGGGGTCTTTAAAAACATTCAGTACTTC
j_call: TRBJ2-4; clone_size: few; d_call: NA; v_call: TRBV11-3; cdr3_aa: CASSQAGTPNIQYF; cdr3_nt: TGTGCCAGCAGCCAGGCCGGGACACCGAACATTCAGTACTTC
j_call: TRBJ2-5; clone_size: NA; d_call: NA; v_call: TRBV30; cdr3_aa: CAWSLGGPETQYF; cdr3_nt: TGTGCCTGGAGTCTCGGGGGGCCCGAGACCCAGTACTTC
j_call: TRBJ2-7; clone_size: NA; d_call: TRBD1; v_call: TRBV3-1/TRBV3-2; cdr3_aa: CASSPRQGRPYEQYF; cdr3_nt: TGTGCCAGCAGCCCTCGACAGGGGAGACCCTACGAGCAGTACTTC
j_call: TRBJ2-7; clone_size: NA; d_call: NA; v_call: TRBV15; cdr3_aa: CATSRESSEQYF; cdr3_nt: TGTGCCACCAGCAGAGAGAGTTCCGAGCAGTACTTC
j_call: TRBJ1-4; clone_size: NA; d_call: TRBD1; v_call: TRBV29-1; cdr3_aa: CSVQQGLGATNEKLFF; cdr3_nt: TGCAGCGTTCAACAGGGGCTAGGGGCAACTAATGAAAAACTGTTTTTT
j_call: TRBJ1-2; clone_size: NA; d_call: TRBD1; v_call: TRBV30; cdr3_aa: CAWSTQGAPGYTF; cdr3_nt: TGTGCCTGGAGTACACAGGGGGCGCCTGGCTACACCTTC
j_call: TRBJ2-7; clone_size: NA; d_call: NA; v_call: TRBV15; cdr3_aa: CATSRDRGYEQYF; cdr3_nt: TGTGCCACCAGCAGAGACAGGGGCTACGAGCAGTACTTC
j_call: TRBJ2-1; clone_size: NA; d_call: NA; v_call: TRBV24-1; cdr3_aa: CATSASRGILYNEQFF; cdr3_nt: TGTGCCACCAGTGCCTCGCGGGGTATCCTTTACAATGAGCAGTTCTTC
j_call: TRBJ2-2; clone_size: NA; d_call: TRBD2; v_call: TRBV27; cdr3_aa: CASSFLAENTGELFF; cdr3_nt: TGTGCCAGCAGTTTCCTAGCGGAGAACACCGGGGAGCTGTTTTTT
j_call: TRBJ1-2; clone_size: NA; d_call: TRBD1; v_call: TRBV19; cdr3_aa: CASSIAPGTAYYGYTF; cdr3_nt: TGTGCCAGTAGTATAGCCCCCGGGACAGCATACTATGGCTACACCTTC
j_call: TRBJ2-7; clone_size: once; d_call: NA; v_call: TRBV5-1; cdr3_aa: CASSLLSQAPYEQYF; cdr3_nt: TGCGCCAGCAGCTTGCTTTCACAGGCCCCCTACGAGCAGTACTTC
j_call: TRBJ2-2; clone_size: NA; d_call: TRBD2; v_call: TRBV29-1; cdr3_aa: CSVQPLAGGELFF; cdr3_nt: TGCAGCGTCCAGCCATTAGCGGGCGGGGAGCTGTTTTTT
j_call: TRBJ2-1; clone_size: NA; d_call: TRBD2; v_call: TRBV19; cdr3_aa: CASSPLAAEQFF; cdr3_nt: TGTGCCAGTAGTCCCCTAGCGGCTGAGCAGTTCTTC
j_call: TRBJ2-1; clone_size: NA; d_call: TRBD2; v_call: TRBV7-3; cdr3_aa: CASSLTGLAGGQGEQFF; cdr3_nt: TGTGCCAGCAGCTTAACTGGACTAGCGGGGGGTCAGGGTGAGCAGTTCTTC
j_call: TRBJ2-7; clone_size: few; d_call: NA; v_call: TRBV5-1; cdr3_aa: CASSSPGNEQYF; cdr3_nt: TGCGCCAGCAGCTCACCAGGGAACGAGCAGTACTTC
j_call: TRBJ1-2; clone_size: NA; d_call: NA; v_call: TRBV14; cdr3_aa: CASSQEGGIRGYTF; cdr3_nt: TGTGCCAGCAGCCAAGAAGGAGGAATTCGGGGCTACACCTTC
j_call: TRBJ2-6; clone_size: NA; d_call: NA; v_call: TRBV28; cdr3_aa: CASSPSGGSGANVLTF; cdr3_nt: TGTGCCAGCAGTCCTTCCGGGGGCTCTGGGGCCAACGTCCTGACTTTC
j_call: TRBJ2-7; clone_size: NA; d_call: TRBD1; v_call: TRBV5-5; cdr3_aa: CASSLGFETGGSEQYF; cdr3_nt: TGTGCCAGCAGCTTGGGTTTTGAGACAGGGGGGAGCGAGCAGTACTTC
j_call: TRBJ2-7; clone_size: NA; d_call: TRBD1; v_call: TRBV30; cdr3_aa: CAWSVRGQGSYEQYF; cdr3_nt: TGTGCCTGGAGTGTTAGGGGACAGGGCTCCTACGAGCAGTACTTC
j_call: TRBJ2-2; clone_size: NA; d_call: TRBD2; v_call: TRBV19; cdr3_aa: CASSTPSGGPTGELFF; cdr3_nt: TGTGCCAGTAGTACCCCTAGCGGGGGGCCCACCGGGGAGCTGTTTTTT
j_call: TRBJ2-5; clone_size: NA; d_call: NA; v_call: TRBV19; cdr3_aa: CASSIVLRVTSAETQYF; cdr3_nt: TGTGCCAGTAGTATAGTTCTAAGAGTCACCTCCGCAGAGACCCAGTACTTC
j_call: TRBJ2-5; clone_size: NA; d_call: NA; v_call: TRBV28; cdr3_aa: CASSLEGVETQYF; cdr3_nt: TGTGCCAGCAGTTTAGAGGGAGTCGAGACCCAGTACTTC
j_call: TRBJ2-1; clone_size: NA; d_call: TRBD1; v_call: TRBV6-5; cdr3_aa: CASRDTGGASGEQFF; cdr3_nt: TGTGCCAGCAGAGACACAGGGGGCGCATCCGGTGAGCAGTTCTTC
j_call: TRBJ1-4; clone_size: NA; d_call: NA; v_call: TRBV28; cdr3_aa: CASSFGQGRNEKLFF; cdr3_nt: TGTGCCAGCAGTTTTGGGCAGGGGCGTAATGAAAAACTGTTTTTT
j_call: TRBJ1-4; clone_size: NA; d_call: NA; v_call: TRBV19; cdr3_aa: CASSPTRTATNEKLFF; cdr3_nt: TGTGCCAGTAGCCCAACTAGGACAGCCACTAATGAAAAACTGTTTTTT
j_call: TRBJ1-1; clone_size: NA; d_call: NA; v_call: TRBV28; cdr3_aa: CASPPQGSGTEAFF; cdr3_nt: TGTGCCAGCCCCCCCCAGGGGTCGGGGACTGAAGCTTTCTTT
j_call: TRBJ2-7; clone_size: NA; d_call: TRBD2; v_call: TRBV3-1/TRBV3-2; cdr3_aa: CASSRLAGVTSYEQYF; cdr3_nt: TGTGCCAGCAGTCGACTAGCGGGAGTTACCTCCTACGAGCAGTACTTC